This entry concerns a single T cell receptor beta chain. This table comes from immunoSEQ multiplex PCR, and its TCRdb copy is limited to in-frame clones, with some not included. The sample has around 250,000 clones, roughly 90% seen once. This record belongs to a study of blood T cell repertoires in COVID-19. There are 13 residues in the CDR3. The germline V gene has CDR1 SGHAT and CDR2 FQNNGV. The V and J ends lost 0 bases and 7 bases, in that order; junction bases with no gene match: 1. The source material was PBMCs or T cells enriched from blood (not recorded which). This sequence joins TRBV11-2 and TRBJ1-2; 8 bases map to TRBD1. The source is a middle-aged man who had been exposed to COVID-19. The CDR3 sequence is CASSLEGTGGYTF. The CDR3 region has the DNA TGTGCCAGCAGCTTAGAAGGGACAGGTGGCTACACCTTC.